This record covers a single T cell receptor beta chain. Its antigen is as yet unknown. TCRdb fed the RACE reads into MiXCR, producing one record per CDR3 protein. The sample carries more than 65,000 distinct CDR3 sequences, roughly 7.1% recorded once. This sample stems from a study of human T cells and chemical hapten exposure. Study-level results: The number of TCRs over 1 in 1000 frequency stayed unchanged after DPC.

The time point here: patch test 1, 2 weeks after DPC sensitization. The sample's treatment: therapeutic diphenylcyclopropenone sensitization with weekly scalp DPC. CDR3 length: 15 residues. From germline, CDR1 is SGHTA and CDR2 FQGTGA. V was clipped by 1 base and J by 11 bases; unmatched bases: 7. This material consisted of whole blood, taken in connection with sensitization to the hapten diphenylcyclopropenone (DPC). The TCR was taken from a woman in her 30s with alopecia areata. Some clones in this sample may be carry-over from other donors' samples. The rearrangement links TRBV7-3 to TRBJ2-3; 12 bases fit TRBD2. CDR3 coding DNA: TGTGCCAGCAGCTTAAGCTCTCTAGCGGGGGGGCTGCAGTATTTT. The encoded protein is CASSLSSLAGGLQYF.